The sample holds a few counts of the clone carrying this TCR beta chain. Possible read error: a much larger clone is one base away. Germline V gives CDR1 LNHNV, CDR2 YYDKDF (reference sequence). The CDR3 is made up of 13 amino acids. The entry originates in a study of molecular identifiers for immune sequencing clone quantification. In TCRdb, the PCR reads were re-called with MiXCR into one record per CDR3 protein. This repertoire shows more than 95,000 distinct CDR3 sequences, approximately 25% found once; its top ten account for roughly 0.94%. Sequencing was done on a sample of naive CD8+ T cells from blood, with Jurkat cell RNA spiked in. Stated subset: FACS-sorted CD8+CD4-CCR7+CD45RA+ naive T cells. The chain is built from TRBV15 and TRBJ1-1; no clear D gene. The clonotype was recovered from a human donor in good health. Some libraries in this study had Jurkat cell RNA spiked in. The DNA of the CDR3 is TGTGCCTCCAGCATACCGTTGAGCACTGAAGCTTTCTTT. This encodes CASSIPLSTEAFF.